The 5 T cell receptor beta chains below all came from one sample that was sequenced in a study of technical replicates of blood from several donors. Sequencing used immunoSEQ multiplex PCR; TCRdb keeps in-frame clones, though not all of them. The sample carries under 95,000 clones, about 94% recorded once. Material: T cells isolated from PBMCs. These receptors all come from a human donor in good health.

This sequence joins TRBV7-2 and TRBJ2-7; TRBD2 aligns across 8 bases. This CDR3 is 16 amino acids long. Germline CDR1 and CDR2: SGHTA and FQGNSA. Trimming cost V 0 bases and J 5 bases; bases outside gene matches: 9. DNA of the CDR3: TGTGCCAGCAGCTTAGCGCGGACGGGGGGGGCCAACGAGCAGTACTTC. It yields the protein CASSLARTGGANEQYF. The variable domain in full, with the rest retrieved from reference TRBV7-2 and TRBJ2-7, is GAGVSQSPSNKVTEKGKDVELRCDPISGHTALYWYRQSLGQGLEFLIYFQGNSAPDKSGLPSDRFSAERTGGSVSTLTIQRTQQEDSAVYLCASSLARTGGANEQYFGPGTRLTVT.

V usage is TRBV2 and J usage is TRBJ1-3, with 7 positions matching TRBD1. The germline gives CDR1 SNHLY, CDR2 FYNNEI. V gave up 6 bases and J gave up 5 bases; unmatched junction bases: 7. The CDR3 extends over 14 amino acids. DNA for the CDR3: TGTGCCAGCAGCCTCCAGACAGGGAGAAACACCATATATTTT. Protein product: CASSLQTGRNTIYF.

The chain employs TRBV2 and TRBJ2-6, with TRBD1 identical over 12 bases. Germline V gene data show CDR1 as SNHLY and CDR2 as FYNNEI. The CDR3 length is 15 residues. V dropped 11 bases and J dropped 1; count of bases not matched to a gene: 3. For the CDR3, the DNA is TGTGCCTGGGACAGGGGGCTGTCTGGGGCCAACGTCCTGACTTTC. Translation gives CAWDRGLSGANVLTF.

The genes are TRBV19 and TRBJ2-1, with 7 nucleotides matching TRBD2. The germline gives CDR1 LNHDA, CDR2 SQIVND (reference sequence). After removal of 3 bases from V and 5 bases from J, the junction contained 10 bases not matched to a gene. CDR3 length: 16 amino acids. The DNA of the CDR3 is TGTGCCAGTAGTATCCCGGGGGGAGCGGGGCACAATGAGCAGTTCTTC. Translated: CASSIPGGAGHNEQFF.

The chain combines TRBV27 with TRBJ2-3; 12 bases align to TRBD2. Per germline, CDR1 MNHEY and CDR2 SMNVEV (reference sequence). After removal of 4 bases from V and 3 bases from J, the junction contained 5 bases not matched to a gene. The CDR3 length is 16 residues. CDR3 DNA: TGTGCCAGCAGTTCACACCTAGCGGGAGGGACAGATACGCAGTATTTT. Translating it yields CASSSHLAGGTDTQYF.